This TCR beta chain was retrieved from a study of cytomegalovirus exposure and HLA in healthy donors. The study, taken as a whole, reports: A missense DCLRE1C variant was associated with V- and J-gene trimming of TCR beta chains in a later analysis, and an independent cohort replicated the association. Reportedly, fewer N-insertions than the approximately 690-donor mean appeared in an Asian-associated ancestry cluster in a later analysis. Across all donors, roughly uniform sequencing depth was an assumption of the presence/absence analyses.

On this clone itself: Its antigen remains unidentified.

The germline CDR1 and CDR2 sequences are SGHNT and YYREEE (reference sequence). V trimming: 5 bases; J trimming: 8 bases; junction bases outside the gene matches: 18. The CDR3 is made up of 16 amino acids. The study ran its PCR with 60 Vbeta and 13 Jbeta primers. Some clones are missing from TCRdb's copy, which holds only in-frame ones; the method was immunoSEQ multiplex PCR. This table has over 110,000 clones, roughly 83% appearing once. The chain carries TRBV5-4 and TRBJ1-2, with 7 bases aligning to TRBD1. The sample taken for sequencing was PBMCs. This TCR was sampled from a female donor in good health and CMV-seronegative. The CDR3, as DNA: TGTGCCAGCAGGCTGCGGGGTGGTGAGGGGGCGGAAGGCTACACCTTC. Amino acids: CASRLRGGEGAEGYTF.